Each of the 28 T cell receptor beta chains below was sequenced from the same sample in a study of technical replicates of blood from a handful of donors. The table came from immunoSEQ multiplex PCR; TCRdb's copy has only in-frame clones and leaves some out. The table lists about 80,000 clones, approximately 94% of them singletons, with 0.38% in the top ten. The sample comprised T cells isolated from PBMCs. Receptors originate from a human donor in good health.

This chain links TRBV27 with TRBJ2-5; 13 bases map to TRBD2. CDR1 and CDR2 (germline): MNHEY, SMNVEV (reference sequence). V lost 6 bases and J lost 3; bases outside the gene matches: 16. The CDR3 is 19 amino acids. The CDR3 bases are TGTGCCAGCAGAACCCAAATCCACCGAGGACTAGCGGGGGAAGAGACCCAGTACTTC. As protein: CASRTQIHRGLAGEETQYF.

The rearrangement joins TRBV19 to TRBJ2-7; TRBD1 agrees at 8 bases. In germline, CDR1 is LNHDA, CDR2 SQIVND (reference sequence). Unmatched junction bases numbered 8, after V lost 7 bases and J lost 3 bases. The CDR3 length is 14 residues. The DNA for the CDR3 is TGTGCCAGTAAAGCTGAGACAGGGGTCTACGAGCAGTACTTC. This sequence encodes CASKAETGVYEQYF.

This clone was observed once. V is TRBV9 and J is TRBJ2-7; D gene uncertain. Germline V gives CDR1 SGDLS, CDR2 YYNGEE. The CDR3 loop spans 14 amino acids. The germline V and J ends were trimmed by 0 bases and 2 bases, with 9 bases remaining between them. CDR3 sequence (DNA): TGTGCCAGCAGCGTAGGGTCCCAGGCCTACGAGCAGTACTTC. Amino acid sequence: CASSVGSQAYEQYF.

The genes are TRBV27 and TRBJ1-4, with 9 bases matching TRBD1. CDR3 length equals 13 residues. The J segment lost 8 bases and the V segment lost 6 bases, leaving 4 bases of the junction unmatched. Germline CDR1 and CDR2: MNHEY and SMNVEV (reference sequence). CDR3 bases: TGTGCCAGCAGAGAGACAGGGGGAGAAAAACTGTTTTTT. Translation: CASRETGGEKLFF.

The genes are TRBV7-3 and TRBJ2-3; D may be TRBD1 (6 bases). V lost 4 bases, J lost 5 bases, and 16 bases lay in between. From germline, CDR1 is SGHTA and CDR2 FQGTGA. The CDR3 sequence is 15 residues long. CDR3 region: CASSSIGGGQDTQYF. The CDR3 nucleotides are TGTGCCAGCAGCTCAATAGGTGGGGGCCAAGATACGCAGTATTTT.

The chain has TRBV5-1 and TRBJ1-2; the match to TRBD1 covers 9 bases. The CDR3 sequence is 17 residues long. The germline CDR1 and CDR2 sequences are SGHRS and YFSETQ. The V gene end was trimmed by 4 bases and the J gene end by 3 bases; junction bases not matched to a gene: 13. The CDR3 nucleotides read TGCGCCAGCAGCGAGGACAGGGGCCTGTCCAGGGACTATGGCTACACCTTC. It encodes CASSEDRGLSRDYGYTF.

The chain carries TRBV4-1 and TRBJ2-7; 9 bases line up with TRBD1. The CDR3 covers 15 residues. The ends lost 2 bases at V and 5 bases at J; junction bases unmatched: 7. CDR1 MGHRA and CDR2 YSYEKL come from the germline V gene. DNA of the CDR3: TGCGCCAGCAGCCAATCACAGGGGGCGTTAAACGAGCAGTACTTC. Translated, it gives CASSQSQGALNEQYF.

The rearrangement links TRBV6-1 to TRBJ2-4; D not resolved. Trimming took off 2 bases at V and 2 bases at J, with 10 bases between the two ends. The CDR3 sequence is 15 residues long. Germline V CDR1 and CDR2: MNHNS, SASEGT. Here the CDR3 reads CASSELPEPKNIQYF. CDR3 DNA sequence: TGTGCCAGCAGTGAACTCCCCGAGCCCAAAAACATTCAGTACTTC.

The rearrangement links TRBV5-1 to TRBJ2-1, with 12 bases matching TRBD2. Germline assignment: CDR1 SGHRS and CDR2 YFSETQ. The J segment lost 3 bases and the V segment lost 4 bases, leaving 11 bases of the junction unmatched. CDR3 size: 18 residues. CDR3 DNA: TGCGCCAGCAGCCCATTGGGACTAGCGGGCGCTAACTACAATGAGCAGTTCTTC. Amino acid sequence: CASSPLGLAGANYNEQFF.

The chain carries TRBV7-2 and TRBJ2-7, with a weak D call TRBD2 (6 bases). This CDR3 is 15 amino acids long. The V end was cut by 0 bases, the J end by 3 bases, with 12 bases between. Per the germline V gene, CDR1 is SGHTA and CDR2 is FQGNSA. Here the CDR3 reads CASSLASGNNYEQYF. CDR3 nucleotide sequence: TGTGCCAGCAGCTTAGCTAGCGGCAACAACTACGAGCAGTACTTC.

The chain combines TRBV28 with TRBJ1-1; weak D call: TRBD1 (6 bases). The V gene lost 6 bases and the J gene lost 9 bases, with 20 bases spanning the gap. CDR1 is MDHEN, CDR2 SYDVKM, per germline. This CDR3 is 14 amino acids long. This CDR3 reads CASRITGRVTQAFF. The DNA for the CDR3 is TGTGCCAGCAGGATAACAGGGCGAGTTACTCAAGCTTTCTTT.

The chain couples TRBV28 to TRBJ1-1, with 7 positions matching TRBD1. The CDR3 runs to 15 residues. With V trimmed by 6 bases and J by 4 bases, 11 bases remained unmatched. CDR1 and CDR2 (germline): MDHEN, SYDVKM. For the CDR3, the DNA is TGTGCCAGCAGGGATGACAGGGCTCGAAGCACTGAAGCTTTCTTT. Translating it yields CASRDDRARSTEAFF.

The rearrangement links TRBV30 to TRBJ2-7; 12 bases map to TRBD2. V lost 4 bases and J lost 6; bases outside the gene matches: 1. There are 12 residues in the CDR3. Germline V lookup: CDR1 GTSNPN, CDR2 SVGIG (reference sequence). The CDR3 spells CAWTSGRAEQYF. DNA of the CDR3: TGTGCCTGGACTAGCGGGAGGGCCGAGCAGTACTTC.

The genes are TRBV19 and TRBJ2-7; the match to TRBD1 covers 8 bases. Germline V gene lookup returns CDR1 LNHDA and CDR2 SQIVND (reference sequence). V lost 3 bases, J lost 3 bases, and 4 bases stayed unmatched. The CDR3 covers 14 residues. The CDR3 sequence: CASSIGRGLYEQYF. In DNA, the CDR3 is TGTGCCAGTAGTATTGGCAGGGGGCTCTACGAGCAGTACTTC.

CDR3 sequence: CSVQQGPVTEAFF. CDR3 DNA: TGCAGCGTACAACAGGGGCCAGTCACTGAAGCTTTCTTT. The chain joins TRBV29-1 to TRBJ1-1; the match to TRBD1 covers 7 bases. V shed 6 bases, J shed 4 bases, and the junction held 8 bases outside the gene matches. Germline CDR1 and CDR2: SQVTM and ANQGSEA. The CDR3 loop spans 13 amino acids.

V gene TRBV27 combines with J gene TRBJ2-1; possibly TRBD1 for D (5 bases). V lost 1 base, J lost 8 bases, and 6 bases lay in between. CDR3 length: 12 amino acids. Germline loops: CDR1 MNHEY, CDR2 SMNVEV (reference sequence). The CDR3: CASSLLGDEQFF. The CDR3 nucleotides are TGTGCCAGCAGTTTATTAGGGGATGAGCAGTTCTTC.

J is TRBJ1-5 and V is TRBV7-2; tentative D call: TRBD1 (6 bases). The CDR3 length is 16 residues. Deletions cut 0 bases from V and 9 bases from J, with 18 bases between. Germline V gene data show CDR1 as SGHTA and CDR2 as FQGNSA. The CDR3 reads CASSLAGGATGGPQHF. CDR3 in DNA: TGTGCCAGCAGCTTAGCGGGGGGCGCGACGGGGGGGCCCCAGCATTTT.

This chain joins TRBV13 and TRBJ1-2; D not resolved. The V end lost 6 bases, the J end lost 5 bases, and 19 bases lay between the germline ends. The CDR3 has 15 amino acids. The germline CDR1 and CDR2 sequences are PRHDT and FYEKMQ (reference sequence). CDR3 bases: TGTGCCAGCAGGGATTGGTCGGCCGGAGTGTATGGCTACACCTTC. Its protein product is CASRDWSAGVYGYTF.

The rearrangement uses TRBV20-1 and TRBJ2-1; maybe TRBD2 (6 bases). Germline V gene lookup returns CDR1 DFQATT and CDR2 SNEGSKA (reference sequence). This CDR3 has 11 amino acids. Trimming stripped 0 bases from V and 10 bases from J, with 7 bases between. The CDR3 DNA sequence: TGCAGTGCTAGAGATGGGAGGGAGCAGTTCTTC. As protein: CSARDGREQFF.

The chain is built from TRBV4-1 and TRBJ1-3; perhaps TRBD1 as D (5 bases). The CDR3 sequence is 16 residues long. Per the germline V gene, CDR1 is MGHRA and CDR2 is YSYEKL. Trimming stripped 6 bases from V and 0 bases from J, with 15 bases between. The CDR3 nucleotides are TGCGCCAGCAGTAACGGGGGTTTAAACTCTGGAAACACCATATATTTT. This gives the protein CASSNGGLNSGNTIYF.

The chain uses TRBV19 and TRBJ2-5; 8 bases map to TRBD1. Trimming took 5 bases from V and 3 from J; bases not matched to a gene: 2. The CDR3 contains 13 residues. CDR1 and CDR2 from the germline V gene are LNHDA and SQIVND (reference sequence). The CDR3 protein is CASSRDRKETQYF. The CDR3 nucleotides are TGTGCCAGTAGTCGGGACAGGAAAGAGACCCAGTACTTC.

V is TRBV7-6 and J is TRBJ2-2, with D perhaps TRBD2 (7 bases). V was trimmed by 0 bases and J by 6 bases, leaving 11 bases between them. CDR3 length: 15 amino acids. The germline CDR1 and CDR2 sequences are SGHVS and FNYEAQ. This chain's CDR3 is CASSLAGGRAGELFF. The CDR3 nucleotides read TGTGCCAGCAGCTTAGCGGGGGGGCGCGCCGGGGAGCTGTTTTTT. The full variable domain, rest sourced from reference TRBV7-6 and TRBJ2-2, is GAGVSQSPRYKVTKRGQDVALRCDPISGHVSLYWYRQALGQGPEFLTYFNYEAQQDKSGLPNDRFSAERPEGSISTLTIQRTEQRDSAMYRCASSLAGGRAGELFFGEGSRLTVL.

The chain carries TRBV2 and TRBJ2-7; D is uncertain. The CDR3 loop spans 11 amino acids. The V gene lost 6 bases and the J gene lost 3 bases, with 6 bases spanning the gap. Per germline, CDR1 SNHLY and CDR2 FYNNEI. DNA of the CDR3: TGTGCCAGCAGCCACAGCTACGAGCAGTACTTC. Amino acid sequence: CASSHSYEQYF.

The chain carries TRBV21-1 and TRBJ1-4; the table's D call of TRBD1 was not tested on the DNA. TRBV21-1 is a pseudogene locus. The CDR3 contains 13 residues. In DNA form, the CDR3 reads TGTGCCAGGCGGGGACAGGGGAGGGACAAACTGTTTTTT. Translated, it gives CARRGQGRDKLFF.

J is TRBJ2-7 and V is TRBV27; 10 bases are a match to TRBD2. The CDR3 is 13 amino acids. V was clipped by 7 bases and J by 4 bases; unmatched bases: 4. In germline, CDR1 is MNHEY, CDR2 SMNVEV (reference sequence). CDR3 sequence (DNA): TGTGCCAGCACTAGCGGGAGATCGTACGAGCAGTACTTC. This encodes CASTSGRSYEQYF.

This rearrangement joins TRBV30 to TRBJ2-7; D may be TRBD1 (5 bases). V was cut by 1 base and J by 0 bases, with 10 bases left in between. Germline V gene data show CDR1 as GTSNPN and CDR2 as SVGIG (reference sequence). The CDR3 length is 14 residues. The CDR3, as DNA: TGTGCCTGGAGTGAGATAAGGGGCTCCTACGAGCAGTACTTC. Protein product: CAWSEIRGSYEQYF.

V and J are TRBV21-1 and TRBJ1-3; the table's D call, TRBD1, was not checked against the DNA. TRBV21-1 is listed as a pseudogene. The CDR3 runs to 14 residues. CDR3 sequence: CASSRQCSGNTIYF. In DNA form, the CDR3 reads TGTGCCAGCAGCCGACAGTGCTCTGGAAACACCATATATTTT.

The chain is built from TRBV13 and TRBJ2-5; 7 bases align to TRBD1. Germline loops: CDR1 PRHDT, CDR2 FYEKMQ (reference sequence). This CDR3 has 14 amino acids. The junction had 2 bases not matched to a gene; V was cut back by 3 bases and J by 1 base. The DNA of the CDR3 is TGTGCCAGCAGCTTCGGGACAGTCCAAGAGACCCAGTACTTC. Protein product: CASSFGTVQETQYF.